The rows below give T cell receptor beta chains drawn from one sample of a study of blood T cells in healthy people across ages. TCRdb called the 5' RACE reads again in MiXCR, with one record for every CDR3 protein. The data contain about 1.4 million distinct CDR3 sequences, roughly 64% of them seen just once; the ten biggest clones take up 6.5% to 8.5%. Source material: blood. Every receptor here comes from a man between 18 and 29 years old in good health. CDR3s include the opening cysteine and the closing phenylalanine or tryptophan. The D gene is left open where the match is weak. Expanded clones are given a class, and other clones once, few, many or no size at all.

D gene | J gene | V gene | clone size | CDR3 protein | CDR3 DNA
NA | TRBJ2-3 | TRBV6-6 | NA | CASSPSGTDNTDTQYF | TGTGCCAGCAGCCCCTCCGGGACGGACAACACAGATACGCAGTATTTT
NA | TRBJ2-7 | TRBV27 | NA | CASSVYKFSYNEQYF | TGTGCCAGCAGTGTCTACAAGTTCTCCTACAATGAGCAGTACTTC
TRBD1 | TRBJ2-7 | TRBV6-5 | few | CASSYGNRGSYEQYF | TGTGCCAGCAGTTACGGGAACAGGGGGAGCTACGAGCAGTACTTC
NA | TRBJ1-2 | TRBV10-3 | NA | CAISEGADLPNGYTF | TGTGCCATCAGTGAGGGGGCAGACCTTCCTAATGGCTACACCTTC
TRBD1 | TRBJ2-5 | TRBV20-1 | few | CSASPGQGETQYF | TGCAGTGCTAGTCCCGGACAGGGGGAGACCCAGTACTTC
NA | TRBJ2-1 | TRBV6-6 | NA | CASSYHDYSEHEQFF | TGTGCCAGCAGTTACCATGACTATAGCGAGCATGAGCAGTTCTTC
TRBD1 | TRBJ2-3 | TRBV6-1 | once | CASRIARDRDADTQYF | TGTGCCAGCAGGATCGCCCGGGACAGGGACGCAGATACGCAGTATTTT
TRBD2 | TRBJ2-3 | TRBV5-1 | few | CASSPGLAGGTSTDTQYF | TGCGCCAGCAGCCCCGGACTAGCGGGAGGTACTAGCACAGATACGCAGTATTTT
TRBD1 | TRBJ1-2 | TRBV3-1 | NA | CASSLQGTGNYGYTF | TGTGCCAGCAGCCTTCAAGGGACAGGGAACTATGGCTACACCTTC
NA | TRBJ1-2 | TRBV21-1 | NA | CASSNSSRGYTF | TGTGCCAGCAGCAATTCCAGTCGTGGCTACACCTTC
NA | TRBJ2-6 | TRBV10-3 | NA | CAISDPTGSSSGANVLTF | TGTGCCATCAGTGACCCGACAGGATCTAGCTCTGGGGCCAACGTCCTGACTTTC
NA | TRBJ2-7 | TRBV2 | NA | CASSVGMSDEQYF | TGTGCCAGCAGTGTCGGGATGTCGGACGAGCAGTACTTC
TRBD2 | TRBJ2-1 | TRBV11-2 | NA | CASSSLSGRSNEQFF | TGTGCCAGCAGCTCTCTTAGCGGGAGGTCCAATGAGCAGTTCTTC
NA | TRBJ1-1 | TRBV27 | once | CASSLVRDINTEAFF | TGTGCCAGCAGTTTGGTACGGGATATTAACACTGAAGCTTTCTTT
NA | TRBJ1-1 | TRBV20-1 | NA | CSSTESRLEAFF | TGCAGTTCCACAGAAAGTCGTCTTGAAGCTTTCTTT